Described below is a single T cell receptor beta chain sequence and its context. This entry comes from a study of blood T cell repertoires in COVID-19. Here immunoSEQ multiplex PCR was the method, and the copy in TCRdb shows in-frame clones only, minus some. The table has under 300,000 clones, around 85% seen once; the top ten hold about 1.5%. It was during active infection that Seattle patients were enrolled and then longitudinally followed. This receptor was obtained from a human donor with COVID-19, enrolled during active disease. The donor label of this sample is uncertain. Sequencing input: peripheral blood.

CDR3 loop: CASSWGLAGGGNEQFF. CDR3 sequence (DNA): TGTGCCAGCAGCTGGGGACTAGCGGGAGGGGGTAATGAGCAGTTCTTC. The V call is TRBV7-3, the J call TRBJ2-1, with 16 bases identical to TRBD2. Germline V lookup: CDR1 SGHTA, CDR2 FQGTGA. With V trimmed by 4 bases and J by 7 bases, 4 bases remained unmatched. This CDR3 contains 16 residues.